These 24 T cell receptor beta chains share one sample of origin, sequenced in a study of blood T cell repertoires in COVID-19. The repertoire was sequenced with immunoSEQ multiplex PCR; TCRdb's copy has only in-frame clones and lacks some. The sample includes 170,000 or so clones, roughly 84% of them seen just once. Sequences were obtained from peripheral blood. These receptors were collected from a woman in her sixties or seventies with acute or convalescent COVID-19.

The rearrangement uses TRBV28 and TRBJ2-2; 9 bases match TRBD1. The germline gives CDR1 MDHEN, CDR2 SYDVKM. The ends lost 3 bases at V and 5 bases at J; junction bases unmatched: 4. The CDR3 spans 15 residues. The CDR3 bases are TGTGCCAGCAGTTTTCCGGGACAGGGTACCGGGGAGCTGTTTTTT. Translating it yields CASSFPGQGTGELFF.

The chain uses TRBV9 and TRBJ2-3; perhaps TRBD2 as D (6 bases). This CDR3 has 16 amino acids. The V and J ends lost 3 bases and 7 bases respectively, with 21 bases between them. Germline CDR1 SGDLS, CDR2 YYNGEE. CDR3 residues: CASSAKWDLGPNTQYF. CDR3 DNA sequence: TGTGCCAGCAGCGCGAAGTGGGACTTAGGTCCAAATACGCAGTATTTT.

V is TRBV19 and J is TRBJ2-3; D uncertain. Trimming shortened V by 5 bases and J by 1 base, and 13 bases separated the two germline ends. Germline V lookup: CDR1 LNHDA, CDR2 SQIVND (reference sequence). The CDR3 extends over 15 amino acids. CDR3: CASSPASRGTDTQYF. The CDR3 nucleotides read TGTGCCAGTAGTCCCGCTTCCCGGGGCACAGATACGCAGTATTTT.

This clone was counted a few times. This rearrangement joins TRBV7-9 to TRBJ1-1; D may be TRBD1 (6 bases). Germline V CDR1 and CDR2: SEHNR, FQNEAQ (reference sequence). Trimming took off 4 bases at V and 0 bases at J, with 12 bases between the two ends. This CDR3 has 15 amino acids. This chain's CDR3 is CASSSHQGMNTEAFF. In nucleotides, the CDR3 is TGTGCCAGCAGCTCCCACCAGGGGATGAACACTGAAGCTTTCTTT.

The count of this clone is one. This chain joins TRBV6-5 and TRBJ2-3; a possible D gene is TRBD2 (6 bases). Trimming left V 6 bases short and J 1 base short, with 11 bases between. Germline V gene sequence: CDR1 MNHEY, CDR2 SVGAGI. This CDR3 has 14 residues. The CDR3 DNA reads as TGTGCCAGCAGGACTAGTCCGGGCACAGATACGCAGTATTTT. Protein product: CASRTSPGTDTQYF.

This clone was seen a handful of times. This rearrangement joins TRBV6-2 or TRBV6-3 to TRBJ1-1, with TRBD1 as a possible D gene (6 bases). CDR1 is MNHEY and CDR2 is SVGEGT in the germline V gene. CDR3 length: 13 amino acids. Deletions cut 6 bases from V and 1 base from J, with 9 bases between. This CDR3 is CASSGQRNTEAFF. For the CDR3, the DNA is TGTGCCAGCAGCGGACAGCGGAACACTGAAGCTTTCTTT.

The chain carries TRBV5-1 and TRBJ2-1; D not certain. This CDR3 comprises 15 residues. Germline CDR1 and CDR2: SGHRS and YFSETQ. V lost 3 bases and J 0 bases, leaving 10 bases between the germline ends. The CDR3 DNA reads as TGCGCCAGCAGCTCTCACACAAGCTCCTACAATGAGCAGTTCTTC. Protein: CASSSHTSSYNEQFF.

This clone was seen more than once but under ten times. The chain couples TRBV6-6 to TRBJ1-1, with 7 bases aligning to TRBD1. Germline loops: CDR1 MNHNY, CDR2 SVGAGI (reference sequence). V shed 5 bases and J 3 bases; nucleotides not matched to a gene: 6. The CDR3 runs to 14 residues. CDR3 sequence (DNA): TGTGCCAGCAGTCACCCAGGGGGGTACACTGAAGCTTTCTTT. Amino acids: CASSHPGGYTEAFF.

The V gene is TRBV5-1, the J gene TRBJ1-1, with a tentative D call TRBD1 (5 bases). Trimming cost V 3 bases and J 1 base, with 10 bases left between them. Germline CDR1 is SGHRS and CDR2 is YFSETQ. This CDR3 has 14 amino acids. CDR3 coding DNA: TGCGCCAGCAGCTCGCAGGGCTGGAACACTGAAGCTTTCTTT. This codes for CASSSQGWNTEAFF.

The chain combines TRBV6-2 or TRBV6-3 with TRBJ1-5; 8 nucleotides align to TRBD1. Trimming removed 6 bases from V and 1 base from J; junction bases left unmatched: 5. Germline V gene data show CDR1 as MNHEY and CDR2 as SVGEGT. The CDR3 extends over 15 amino acids. In DNA form, the CDR3 reads TGTGCCAGCAGCCCGACAGGGGTAAGCAATCAGCCCCAGCATTTT. Translating it yields CASSPTGVSNQPQHF.

The chain joins TRBV7-9 to TRBJ1-1, with 7 bases fitting TRBD1. J was trimmed by 4 bases and V by 2 bases; bases with no gene match: 10. The CDR3 contains 16 residues. Germline values: CDR1 SEHNR, CDR2 FQNEAQ (reference sequence). CDR3 nucleotides: TGTGCCAGCAGCTTAACAGGGGTCACCACTAGCACTGAAGCTTTCTTT. Its translation is CASSLTGVTTSTEAFF.

J is TRBJ2-7 and V is TRBV2; tentatively, D is TRBD1 (6 bases). There are 12 residues in the CDR3. The V end lost 4 bases, the J end lost 7 bases, and 11 bases lay between the germline ends. Germline-derived CDR1 and CDR2 are SNHLY and FYNNEI. This CDR3 reads CASSGQGLEQYF. As DNA, the CDR3 is TGTGCCAGCAGTGGCCAGGGGTTAGAGCAGTACTTC.

This clone has only a few counts. The V gene is TRBV6-5, the J gene TRBJ1-1; D is ambiguous. V was pared by 6 bases and J by 2 bases, with 10 bases between. The CDR3 contains 13 residues. Germline V gives CDR1 MNHEY, CDR2 SVGAGI. The CDR3 DNA follows: TGTGCCAGCAGACCCCCGGTCAACACTGAAGCTTTCTTT. This codes for CASRPPVNTEAFF.

The rearrangement links TRBV6-1 to TRBJ1-2; perhaps TRBD1 as D (5 bases). Deletions cut 1 base from V and 5 bases from J, with 14 bases between. CDR3 length: 15 residues. Per the germline V gene, CDR1 is MNHNS and CDR2 is SASEGT. CDR3 DNA: TGTGCCAGCAGTGAAGGGGTTGCAGGGCCTTATGGCTACACCTTC. This gives the protein CASSEGVAGPYGYTF.

This clone was seen only once. V gene TRBV15 combines with J gene TRBJ1-5; no clear D. The CDR3 is 18 amino acids. The germline V and J ends were trimmed by 1 base and 0 bases, with 16 bases remaining between them. Germline V gene lookup returns CDR1 LNHNV and CDR2 YYDKDF (reference sequence). The CDR3 DNA is TGTGCCACCAGCAGAGGGAGGTTAGTGACACCTAGCAATCAGCCCCAGCATTTT. It specifies CATSRGRLVTPSNQPQHF.

The chain combines TRBV6-5 with TRBJ2-3; the D gene is possibly TRBD2 (6 bases). The V and J ends lost 2 bases and 1 base respectively, with 10 bases between them. This CDR3 is 15 amino acids long. CDR1 and CDR2 from the germline V gene are MNHEY and SVGAGI. CDR3 coding DNA: TGTGCCAGCAGTTACGGGCGGGGCCGCACAGATACGCAGTATTTT. Amino acid sequence: CASSYGRGRTDTQYF.

This rearrangement joins TRBV11-1 to TRBJ2-2; D possibly corresponds to TRBD2 (6 bases). V lost 2 bases, J lost 3 bases, and 13 bases lay in between. Germline CDR1 is SGHAT and CDR2 is FQDESV (reference sequence). The CDR3 runs to 16 residues. The CDR3 here is CASSLTRGLDTGELFF. For the CDR3, the DNA is TGTGCCAGCAGCTTAACGCGGGGCCTGGACACCGGGGAGCTGTTTTTT.

The rearrangement links TRBV7-9 to TRBJ1-6, with TRBD1 matching over 7 bases. V dropped 1 base and J dropped 9; count of bases not matched to a gene: 6. The CDR3 is made up of 15 amino acids. CDR1 and CDR2 (germline): SEHNR, FQNEAQ (reference sequence). CDR3 amino acids: CASSLETGRFSPLHF. The DNA of the CDR3 is TGTGCCAGCAGCTTAGAGACAGGGAGATTTTCACCCCTCCACTTT.

The chain has TRBV6-5 and TRBJ2-7; 14 bases are shared with TRBD2. CDR3 length: 14 amino acids. Germline V CDR1 and CDR2: MNHEY, SVGAGI. Unmatched junction bases numbered 4, after V lost 6 bases and J lost 6 bases. The CDR3 protein is CASRGTSGGVEQYF. Here the CDR3 DNA reads TGTGCCAGCAGGGGGACTAGCGGGGGAGTCGAGCAGTACTTC.

CDR3 sequence: CASSKMVSSGGNHTDTQYF. The CDR3 DNA reads TGTGCCAGCAGCAAAATGGTATCTAGCGGGGGGAATCACACAGATACGCAGTATTTT. The chain carries TRBV21-1 and TRBJ2-3; TRBD2, as called in the table, went unchecked against the DNA. TRBV21-1 is described as a pseudogene. CDR3 size: 19 residues.

Of note for this clone: Other DNA variants within this sample encode the same CDR3. The rearrangement uses TRBV12-3 or TRBV12-4 and TRBJ2-7; D is undetermined. This CDR3 has 11 amino acids. The V end was cut by 6 bases, the J end by 5 bases, with 8 bases between. The CDR3 reads CASSLGHEQYF. CDR3 DNA sequence: TGTGCCAGCAGCCTCGGTCACGAGCAGTACTTC.

V gene TRBV7-9 combines with J gene TRBJ2-7, with TRBD2 as a possible D gene (6 bases). Germline values: CDR1 SEHNR, CDR2 FQNEAQ (reference sequence). The CDR3 contains 13 residues. V dropped 5 bases and J dropped 5 bases, with 13 bases sitting between them. The CDR3 protein is CASSPSGGNEQYF. The CDR3 DNA sequence: TGTGCCAGCAGCCCCAGCGGAGGGAACGAGCAGTACTTC.

This clone was seen only a few times. This chain joins TRBV28 and TRBJ2-3; TRBD2 agrees at 15 bases. The ends lost 3 bases at V and 4 bases at J; junction bases unmatched: 2. Germline CDR1 is MDHEN and CDR2 is SYDVKM. The CDR3 has 16 amino acids. This chain's CDR3 is CASSFGLAGGPDTQYF. CDR3 nucleotide sequence: TGTGCCAGCAGTTTCGGACTAGCGGGGGGGCCAGATACGCAGTATTTT. The complete variable domain, with remaining parts taken from reference TRBV28 and TRBJ2-3, reads DVKVTQSSRYLVKRTGEKVFLECVQDMDHENMFWYRQDPGLGLRLIYFSYDVKMKEKGDIPEGYSVSREKKERFSLILESASTNQTSMYLCASSFGLAGGPDTQYFGPGTRLTVL.

This clone was seen a handful of times. The V and J genes are TRBV7-6 and TRBJ1-1; tentatively, D is TRBD1 (5 bases). This CDR3 has 14 amino acids. V shed 1 base and J shed 6 bases, with 12 bases lying between them. CDR1 SGHVS and CDR2 FNYEAQ come from the germline V gene. CDR3 amino acids: CASSLDLGGSEAFF. The CDR3 DNA follows: TGTGCCAGCAGCTTAGACTTGGGGGGGTCTGAAGCTTTCTTT.